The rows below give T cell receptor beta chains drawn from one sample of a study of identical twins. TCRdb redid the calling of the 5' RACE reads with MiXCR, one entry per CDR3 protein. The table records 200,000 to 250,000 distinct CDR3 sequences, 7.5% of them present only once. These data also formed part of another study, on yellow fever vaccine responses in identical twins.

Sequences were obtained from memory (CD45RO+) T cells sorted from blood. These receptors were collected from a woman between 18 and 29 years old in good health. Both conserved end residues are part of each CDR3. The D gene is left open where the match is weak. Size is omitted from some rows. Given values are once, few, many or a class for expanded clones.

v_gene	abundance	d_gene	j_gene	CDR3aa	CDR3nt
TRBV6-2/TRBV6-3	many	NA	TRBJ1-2	CASSYSSDVPRYTF	TGTGCCAGCAGTTACTCGTCCGACGTTCCGCGCTACACCTTC
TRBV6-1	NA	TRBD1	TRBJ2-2	CASRRYRGPNTGELFF	TGTGCCAGCAGGCGCTACAGGGGGCCAAACACCGGGGAGCTGTTTTTT
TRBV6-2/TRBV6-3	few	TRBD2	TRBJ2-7	CASMASGSYEQYF	TGTGCCAGCATGGCTAGCGGCTCCTACGAGCAGTACTTC
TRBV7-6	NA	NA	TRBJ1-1	CASSLGGSAMPEAFF	TGTGCCAGCAGCTTAGGAGGATCTGCCATGCCTGAAGCTTTCTTT
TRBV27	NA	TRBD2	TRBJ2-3	CASSMGLTRLAGTDTQYF	TGTGCCAGCAGTATGGGTCTCACCAGACTAGCGGGCACAGATACGCAGTATTTT
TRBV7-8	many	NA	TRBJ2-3	CASSLGVGFSGQDTQYF	TGTGCCAGCAGCTTAGGGGTCGGGTTCTCGGGTCAGGATACGCAGTATTTT
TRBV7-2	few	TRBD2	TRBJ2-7	CASSLQREGEQYF	TGTGCCAGCAGCTTACAGCGGGAGGGAGAGCAGTACTTC
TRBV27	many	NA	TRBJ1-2	CASSRERGVTNYGYTF	TGTGCCAGCAGCCGGGAGCGCGGCGTCACTAACTATGGCTACACCTTC
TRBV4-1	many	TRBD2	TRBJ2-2	CASSQPGLAHGELFF	TGCGCCAGCAGCCAGCCGGGACTAGCCCACGGGGAGCTGTTTTTT
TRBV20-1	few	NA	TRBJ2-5	CSARAGQRVQETQYF	TGCAGTGCTAGGGCGGGACAGCGGGTGCAAGAGACCCAGTACTTC
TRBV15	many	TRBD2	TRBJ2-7	CATSREGAGGHEQYF	TGTGCCACCAGCAGAGAAGGTGCGGGGGGGCACGAGCAGTACTTC
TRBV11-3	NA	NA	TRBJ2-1	CASSPEGGGQFF	TGTGCCAGCAGCCCGGAGGGAGGAGGGCAGTTCTTC
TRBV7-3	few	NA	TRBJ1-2	CASSTQPGYGYTF	TGTGCCAGCAGCACACAACCGGGCTATGGCTACACCTTC
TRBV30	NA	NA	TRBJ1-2	CAWSKGVGYTF	TGTGCCTGGAGTAAGGGGGTTGGCTACACCTTC
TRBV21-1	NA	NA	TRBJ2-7	CASSHPRPEAYEQYF	TGTGCCAGCAGCCACCCCCGACCCGAAGCCTACGAGCAGTACTTC
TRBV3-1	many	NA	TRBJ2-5	CASSQVGPETTQYF	TGTGCCAGCAGCCAAGTGGGACCCGAAACGACCCAGTACTTC
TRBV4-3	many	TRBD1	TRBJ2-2	CASSQLVPGQGAKTGELFF	TGCGCCAGCAGCCAGCTCGTACCGGGACAGGGGGCTAAAACCGGGGAGCTGTTTTTT
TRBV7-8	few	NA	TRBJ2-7	CASSSPGVAQPSYEQYF	TGTGCCAGCAGCTCGCCGGGTGTGGCGCAGCCCTCCTACGAGCAGTACTTC
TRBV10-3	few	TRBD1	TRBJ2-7	CAITILPGQGASEQYF	TGTGCCATCACCATCTTGCCGGGACAGGGGGCTAGCGAGCAGTACTTC
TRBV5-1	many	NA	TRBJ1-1	CASSLSVMNTEAFF	TGCGCCAGCAGCTTGTCGGTGATGAACACTGAAGCTTTCTTT